The 20 T cell receptor beta chains listed next were all sequenced from one sample in a study of chemoradiotherapy in HPV16-positive cancers. Repertoires were generated with immunoSEQ multiplex PCR, while TCRdb's copy carries only in-frame clones and drops some. The table has around 53,000 clones, more than 90% seen once; the top ten hold 2.5% to 4%. The material was blood, obtained from a patient who underwent chemoradiotherapy. Source of these receptors: a human donor with HPV-associated anogenital cancer.

In its sample, this clone was seen a few times. The rearrangement links TRBV10-3 to TRBJ1-2; D may be TRBD1 (5 bases). With 4 bases removed from V and 6 bases from J, the gap between germline ends came to 15 bases. The length of the CDR3 is 14 residues. Germline-derived CDR1 and CDR2 are ENHRY and SYGVKD. This chain's CDR3 is CAISGLETADGYTF. The CDR3 DNA is TGTGCCATCAGTGGGCTAGAGACAGCGGATGGCTACACCTTC.

J is TRBJ2-5 and V is TRBV7-6, with TRBD2 matching 7 bases. With V trimmed by 1 base and J by 2 bases, 1 base remained unmatched. The CDR3 has 14 residues. Germline CDR1 is SGHVS and CDR2 is FNYEAQ. The CDR3 reads CASSLVGGQETQYF. CDR3 nucleotide sequence: TGTGCCAGCAGCTTAGTGGGGGGGCAAGAGACCCAGTACTTC. Based on the CDR3 plus reference TRBV7-6 and TRBJ2-5, the full variable domain is GAGVSQSPRYKVTKRGQDVALRCDPISGHVSLYWYRQALGQGPEFLTYFNYEAQQDKSGLPNDRFSAERPEGSISTLTIQRTEQRDSAMYRCASSLVGGQETQYFGPGTRLLVL.

The chain couples TRBV6-5 to TRBJ2-1; tentative D call: TRBD1 (8 bases). V shed 5 bases and J shed 8 bases, with 19 bases lying between them. Germline CDR1 reads MNHEY; CDR2 reads SVGAGI. CDR3 length: 15 amino acids. The CDR3 reads CASSLTGGGSYEQFF. The CDR3 DNA follows: TGTGCCAGCAGTCTTACAGGGGGGGGGAGCTATGAGCAGTTCTTC.

The J gene is TRBJ1-1, the V gene TRBV10-3; D call uncertain. The CDR3 sequence is 15 residues long. Germline-derived CDR1 and CDR2 are ENHRY and SYGVKD. V was pared by 6 bases and J by 2 bases, with 16 bases between. The CDR3 bases are TGTGCCATCAGGGTGGACCCCCTGGGAAACACTGAAGCTTTCTTT. It encodes CAIRVDPLGNTEAFF.

This clone was seen once. This sequence joins TRBV9 and TRBJ1-4, with unresolved D. The germline gives CDR1 SGDLS, CDR2 YYNGEE. CDR3 length: 14 residues. Trimming pared 0 bases from V and 6 bases from J, leaving 9 bases between. The CDR3 is CASSVGGVDEKLFF. CDR3 bases: TGTGCCAGCAGCGTAGGGGGTGTCGATGAAAAACTGTTTTTT.

The chain carries TRBV4-3 and TRBJ2-3; TRBD2 agrees at 11 bases. With 3 bases clipped from V and 1 base from J, the junction kept 12 bases outside the gene matches. Germline values: CDR1 LGHNA, CDR2 YSLEER. CDR3 length: 19 residues. The CDR3 here is CASSHGTSGPAGGTDTQYF. The CDR3 DNA sequence: TGCGCCAGCAGCCACGGGACTAGCGGTCCCGCGGGGGGCACAGATACGCAGTATTTT.

The chain couples TRBV9 to TRBJ2-2; 7 bases agree with TRBD2. After removal of 0 bases from V and 4 bases from J, the junction contained 3 bases not matched to a gene. The CDR3 is made up of 15 amino acids. The germline gives CDR1 SGDLS, CDR2 YYNGEE. The CDR3 sequence: CASSVVVAGTGELFF. CDR3 bases: TGTGCCAGCAGCGTAGTGGTAGCGGGCACCGGGGAGCTGTTTTTT.

J is TRBJ1-2 and V is TRBV13; 11 bases line up with TRBD1. V trimming: 5 bases; J trimming: 5 bases; junction bases outside the gene matches: 7. This CDR3 contains 15 residues. Germline V gene sequence: CDR1 PRHDT, CDR2 FYEKMQ (reference sequence). CDR3 amino acids: CASSPGGQGEYGYTF. CDR3 nucleotides: TGTGCCAGCAGCCCGGGGGGACAGGGGGAATATGGCTACACCTTC.

The chain combines TRBV7-2 with TRBJ2-3, with a weak D call TRBD2 (7 bases). V dropped 5 bases and J dropped 4 bases, with 13 bases sitting between them. This CDR3 region has 14 residues. Germline V gene lookup returns CDR1 SGHTA and CDR2 FQGNSA. CDR3 residues: CASSQGRGPDTQYF. The DNA of the CDR3 is TGTGCCAGCAGCCAGGGGAGGGGACCAGATACGCAGTATTTT.

This rearrangement joins TRBV7-2 to TRBJ1-6, with D uncertain. In germline, CDR1 is SGHTA, CDR2 FQGNSA. The germline V and J ends were trimmed by 5 bases and 7 bases, with 18 bases remaining between them. The CDR3 length is 16 residues. The CDR3 loop reads CASSPAEGRPNSPLHF. CDR3 DNA sequence: TGTGCCAGCAGCCCCGCCGAGGGCCGGCCAAATTCACCCCTCCACTTT.

V usage is TRBV5-6 and J usage is TRBJ1-2, with 9 bases fitting TRBD1. The CDR3 is made up of 16 amino acids. Germline trimming cut 4 bases from V and 8 bases from J; bases unmatched to any gene: 15. CDR1 is SGHDT, CDR2 YYEEEE, per germline. CDR3 amino acids: CASSTEPGTGTSGYTF. CDR3 bases: TGTGCCAGCAGCACTGAGCCCGGGACAGGGACAAGCGGCTACACCTTC.

V gene TRBV10-3 combines with J gene TRBJ2-3; 7 bases are a match to TRBD2. In germline, CDR1 is ENHRY, CDR2 SYGVKD. Losses at the gene ends were 11 bases for V and 1 base for J; bases not matched to a gene: 6. CDR3 length: 13 residues. The DNA of the CDR3 is TGTGCCCTCGGACTAGACGGCACAGATACGCAGTATTTT. This translates into CALGLDGTDTQYF.

The chain has TRBV5-8 and TRBJ1-2, with a weak D call TRBD1 (5 bases). Germline-derived CDR1 and CDR2 are SGHTS and YDEGEE. Trimming shortened V by 0 bases and J by 8 bases, and 8 bases separated the two germline ends. CDR3 length: 12 residues. CDR3 sequence reads: CASSLEAGGYTF. CDR3 DNA: TGTGCCAGCAGCTTGGAGGCAGGGGGCTACACCTTC.

The chain uses TRBV7-2 and TRBJ2-7; D unresolved. This CDR3 contains 14 residues. Germline V gives CDR1 SGHTA, CDR2 FQGNSA. Trimming stripped 5 bases from V and 4 bases from J, with 15 bases between. The CDR3 here is CASSPEPVAYEQYF. In DNA, the CDR3 is TGTGCCAGCAGCCCCGAGCCGGTGGCGTACGAGCAGTACTTC.

The chain carries TRBV7-8 and TRBJ2-4; no clear D gene. CDR1 is SGHVS, CDR2 FQNEAQ, per germline. CDR3 size: 12 residues. Deletions cut 5 bases from V and 8 bases from J, with 10 bases between. Here the CDR3 DNA reads TGTGCCAGCAGCCCACAACCGTACATTCAGTACTTC. Translated: CASSPQPYIQYF.

The chain is built from TRBV7-9 and TRBJ2-1; D possibly corresponds to TRBD2 (5 bases). Germline V gene data show CDR1 as SEHNR and CDR2 as FQNEAQ (reference sequence). The CDR3 covers 12 residues. The CDR3 loop is CVGEGAYNEQFF. In DNA form, the CDR3 reads TGTGTTGGCGAGGGTGCCTACAATGAGCAGTTCTTC. Full variable domain (rest looked up from reference TRBV7-9 and TRBJ2-1): DTGVSQNPRHKITKRGQNVTFRCDPISEHNRLYWYRQTLGQGPEFLTYFQNEAQLEKSRLLSDRFSAERPKGSFSTLEIQRTEQGDSAMYLCVGEGAYNEQFFGPGTRLTVL.

The chain recombines TRBV19 with TRBJ1-6, with TRBD1 matching 7 bases. Germline CDR1 reads LNHDA; CDR2 reads SQIVND (reference sequence). The CDR3 runs to 17 residues. V lost 2 bases and J lost 7; bases outside the gene matches: 11. The CDR3 bases are TGTGCCAGTAGTATACGACAGGGCCCTTCGACGAATTCACCCCTCCACTTT. Amino acids: CASSIRQGPSTNSPLHF.

The gene calls are TRBV7-2 and TRBJ2-1; D not certain. The CDR3 extends over 13 amino acids. V was pared by 6 bases and J by 5 bases, with 11 bases between. From germline, CDR1 is SGHTA and CDR2 FQGNSA. CDR3 amino acids: CASSSPRDNEQFF. The CDR3, as DNA: TGTGCCAGCAGTTCTCCCCGGGACAATGAGCAGTTCTTC.

The rearrangement joins TRBV6-5 to TRBJ1-2, with 7 bases fitting TRBD1. Unmatched junction bases numbered 10, after V lost 2 bases and J lost 4 bases. There are 16 residues in the CDR3. Germline V gene sequence: CDR1 MNHEY, CDR2 SVGAGI. The CDR3 loop reads CASSYRPGQSIYGYTF. CDR3 nucleotide sequence: TGTGCCAGCAGTTACCGGCCGGGACAGTCGATCTATGGCTACACCTTC.

The V gene is TRBV5-4, the J gene TRBJ2-1; 14 bases are shared with TRBD2. Germline V gene lookup returns CDR1 SGHNT and CDR2 YYREEE (reference sequence). The V and J ends lost 4 bases and 4 bases, in that order; junction bases with no gene match: 1. CDR3 length equals 15 residues. This chain's CDR3 is CASSRLAGGYNEQFF. In DNA form, the CDR3 reads TGTGCCAGCAGCCGACTAGCGGGGGGGTACAATGAGCAGTTCTTC.